The 18 T cell receptor beta chains below come from one sample, sequenced in a study of cytomegalovirus exposure and HLA in healthy donors. Vbeta (60) and Jbeta (13) primers were used in the PCR. Libraries were prepared by immunoSEQ multiplex PCR; TCRdb keeps only in-frame clonotypes and omits some of them. The repertoire holds 100,000 to 150,000 clones, 77% seen once, with roughly 3.5% in the top ten. The sequencing input was PBMCs. Receptor source: a human donor in good health.

This clone has only a few counts. The chain recombines TRBV28 with TRBJ1-1; 7 positions agree with TRBD1. J gave up 0 bases and V 3 bases, and 4 bases lay outside the gene matches. The CDR3 length is 15 residues. Germline V gives CDR1 MDHEN, CDR2 SYDVKM. CDR3 in DNA: TGTGCCAGCAGTTTGACAGGGCGAATGAACACTGAAGCTTTCTTT. Translation: CASSLTGRMNTEAFF.

This chain uses TRBV5-1 with TRBJ2-7; 10 bases agree with TRBD1. The V gene end was trimmed by 0 bases and the J gene end by 3 bases; junction bases not matched to a gene: 9. The CDR3 is 17 residues long. In germline, CDR1 is SGHRS, CDR2 YFSETQ. The CDR3 nucleotides read TGCGCCAGCAGCTTGGCCCATCCCCGGGACAGGGGCTACGAGCAGTACTTC. Protein product: CASSLAHPRDRGYEQYF.

V and J are TRBV10-3 and TRBJ2-5, with TRBD2 matching 7 bases. This CDR3 is 15 amino acids long. Germline CDR1 ENHRY, CDR2 SYGVKD. The ends lost 3 bases at V and 5 bases at J; junction bases unmatched: 9. CDR3 nucleotides: TGTGCCATCAGTGATTCGGGGGGTTCTCGGGAGACCCAGTACTTC. This encodes CAISDSGGSRETQYF.

This clone was counted a few times. The rearrangement uses TRBV2 and TRBJ2-1; TRBD1 might be the D (6 bases). There are 15 residues in the CDR3. Germline values: CDR1 SNHLY, CDR2 FYNNEI. The V end lost 1 base, the J end lost 8 bases, and 15 bases lay between the germline ends. The CDR3 coding sequence is TGTGCCAGCAGTGAAGGGGGGACACGGGGCGATGAGCAGTTCTTC. Its protein is CASSEGGTRGDEQFF.

The chain recombines TRBV5-8 with TRBJ2-3; 11 nucleotides match TRBD2. The J segment lost 6 bases and the V segment lost 4 bases, leaving 10 bases of the junction unmatched. This CDR3 spans 16 amino acids. Germline V lookup: CDR1 SGHTS, CDR2 YDEGEE. The CDR3 bases are TGTGCCAGCAGCCGCGGCGAGGTAGCGGGAGGGGATACGCAGTATTTT. This codes for CASSRGEVAGGDTQYF.

The J gene is TRBJ1-6, the V gene TRBV9, with a weak D call TRBD1 (6 bases). The CDR3 consists of 16 residues. V lost 0 bases and J 5 bases, leaving 12 bases between the germline ends. The V gene's germline CDR1 is SGDLS and CDR2 YYNGEE. The CDR3, as DNA: TGTGCCAGCAGCGTAGGGACAGTCAGCAATAATTCACCCCTCCACTTT. This gives the protein CASSVGTVSNNSPLHF. The full variable domain, with the rest looked up from reference TRBV9 and TRBJ1-6, is DSGVTQTPKHLITATGQRVTLRCSPRSGDLSVYWYQQSLDQGLQFLIQYYNGEERAKGNILERFSAQQFPDLHSELNLSSLELGDSALYFCASSVGTVSNNSPLHFGNGTRLTVT.

This clone was observed a few times. The V call is TRBV6-6, the J call TRBJ1-1; maybe TRBD1 (6 bases). The germline gives CDR1 MNHNY, CDR2 SVGAGI (reference sequence). The V end lost 4 bases, the J end lost 9 bases, and 15 bases lay between the germline ends. CDR3 length equals 13 residues. The CDR3 DNA sequence: TGTGCCAGCAGTTTAACAGGGAGGGTGCAAGCTTTCTTT. As protein: CASSLTGRVQAFF.

The V gene is TRBV7-6, the J gene TRBJ2-1, with 7 bases matching TRBD2. V trimming: 3 bases; J trimming: 7 bases; junction bases outside the gene matches: 9. This CDR3 contains 15 residues. In germline, CDR1 is SGHVS, CDR2 FNYEAQ. Here the CDR3 reads CASSLERTSSNEQFF. In DNA form, the CDR3 reads TGTGCCAGCAGCTTGGAGAGGACTAGTTCGAATGAGCAGTTCTTC.

The chain links TRBV19 to TRBJ1-5, with 9 bases fitting TRBD1. Germline assignment: CDR1 LNHDA and CDR2 SQIVND (reference sequence). The junction had 5 bases not matched to a gene; V was cut back by 7 bases and J by 4 bases. The CDR3 totals 14 residues. This CDR3 is CASNPGQGNQPQHF. In nucleotides, the CDR3 is TGTGCCAGTAACCCCGGACAGGGGAATCAGCCCCAGCATTTT.

The chain couples TRBV4-1 to TRBJ2-1; 9 bases agree with TRBD1. V was clipped by 2 bases and J by 8 bases; unmatched bases: 1. Germline loops: CDR1 MGHRA, CDR2 YSYEKL. The CDR3 sequence is 13 residues long. The CDR3 DNA reads as TGCGCCAGCAGCCAAAGGACAGGGGATGAGCAGTTCTTC. Translating it yields CASSQRTGDEQFF.

The count of this clone is one. The rearrangement joins TRBV28 to TRBJ2-3; the match to TRBD1 covers 7 bases. The CDR3 totals 17 residues. Germline trimming cut 6 bases from V and 2 bases from J; bases unmatched to any gene: 14. Germline CDR1 is MDHEN and CDR2 is SYDVKM. Written as DNA, the CDR3 is TGTGCCAGCAGCCCAGGGACAGTTAAAAGACTCACAGATACGCAGTATTTT. Translated: CASSPGTVKRLTDTQYF.

The CDR3 DNA follows: TGCAGCGTTGAACGGGGTCTGGGCCCCACAGATACGCAGTATTTT. As protein: CSVERGLGPTDTQYF. V usage is TRBV29-1 and J usage is TRBJ2-3, with a weak D call TRBD2 (5 bases). Germline V CDR1 and CDR2: SQVTM, ANQGSEA. V shed 2 bases and J shed 2 bases, with 14 bases lying between them. The CDR3 has 15 residues.

This clone was observed a handful of times. The gene calls are TRBV6-1 and TRBJ1-2; 11 nucleotides agree with TRBD1. Per germline, CDR1 MNHNS and CDR2 SASEGT. This CDR3 spans 14 amino acids. The V gene end was trimmed by 6 bases and the J gene end by 4 bases; junction bases not matched to a gene: 4. The CDR3 loop is CASSLGQGVYGYTF. DNA of the CDR3: TGTGCCAGCAGCTTGGGACAGGGGGTCTATGGCTACACCTTC.

The chain recombines TRBV28 with TRBJ2-5; D is perhaps TRBD2 (6 bases). The CDR3 extends over 14 amino acids. V was pared by 8 bases and J by 0 bases, with 13 bases between. Germline V gene sequence: CDR1 MDHEN, CDR2 SYDVKM. The DNA of the CDR3 is TGTGCCAGCTCCACGGGAGAGGACCAAGAGACCCAGTACTTC. Its translation: CASSTGEDQETQYF.

This rearrangement joins TRBV6-5 to TRBJ1-2; TRBD1 might be the D (5 bases). Germline V gene data show CDR1 as MNHEY and CDR2 as SVGAGI. The V gene lost 4 bases and the J gene lost 13 bases, with 19 bases spanning the gap. The CDR3 length is 13 residues. The CDR3 spells CASSSSPIGASTF. In DNA form, the CDR3 reads TGTGCCAGCAGTTCAAGCCCGATTGGGGCCTCCACCTTC.

The rearrangement uses TRBV27 and TRBJ1-5, with TRBD1 matching over 9 bases. Germline CDR1 and CDR2: MNHEY and SMNVEV (reference sequence). V gave up 4 bases and J gave up 9 bases; unmatched junction bases: 7. This CDR3 comprises 14 residues. The CDR3 is CASSSGQGARPQHF. The CDR3 bases are TGTGCCAGCAGTTCGGGACAGGGTGCGAGGCCCCAGCATTTT.

The chain has TRBV14 and TRBJ1-4, with D perhaps TRBD1 (5 bases). Trimming left V 0 bases short and J 8 bases short, with 10 bases between. CDR3 length equals 14 residues. Germline-derived CDR1 and CDR2 are SGHDN and FVKESK. CDR3 residues: CASSQERQGEKLFF. The CDR3 region has the DNA TGTGCCAGCAGCCAAGAAAGGCAGGGAGAAAAACTGTTTTTT.

This clone was recorded once. V is TRBV7-2 and J is TRBJ2-2; 13 positions agree with TRBD2. From germline, CDR1 is SGHTA and CDR2 FQGNSA. V shed 6 bases and J 7 bases; nucleotides not matched to a gene: 14. The CDR3 contains 18 residues. The CDR3 is CASSLPPGLAGVSGELFF. DNA for the CDR3: TGTGCCAGCAGTCTACCGCCCGGACTAGCGGGAGTGAGCGGGGAGCTGTTTTTT.